This T cell receptor beta chain was documented in a study of T cells in Graves' hyperthyroidism and ophthalmopathy. This clonotype was counted ten times or more. The source material, RNA transcripts, was used to amplify TCR beta CDR3 regions. A first-round RT-PCR of the TCR CDR3 used the HTBI primer set. TCRdb re-derived calls from the multiplex PCR reads in MiXCR, one entry per CDR3 protein. The sample holds some 770,000 distinct CDR3 sequences, roughly 17% seen once. V lost 6 bases and J 0 bases, leaving 13 bases between the germline ends. The CDR3 runs to 14 residues. Germline assignment: CDR1 DFQATT and CDR2 SNEGSKA (reference sequence).

The gene calls are TRBV20-1 and TRBJ2-3; maybe TRBD1 (5 bases). The TCR sequence derives from a man aged 18 to 30 with Graves' hyperthyroidism. The sample taken for sequencing was blood. The DNA of the CDR3 is TGCAGTGCCTTAGATTCAGGGAGCACAGATACGCAGTATTTT. This codes for CSALDSGSTDTQYF.